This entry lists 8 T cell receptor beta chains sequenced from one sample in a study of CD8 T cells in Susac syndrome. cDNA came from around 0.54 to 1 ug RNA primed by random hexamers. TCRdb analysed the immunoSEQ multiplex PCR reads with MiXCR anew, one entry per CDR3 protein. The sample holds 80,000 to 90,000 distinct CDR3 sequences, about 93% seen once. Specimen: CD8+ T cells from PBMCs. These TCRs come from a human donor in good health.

The CDR3 sequence: CASSQVTKNTEAFF. For the CDR3, the DNA is TGTGCCAGCAGCCAAGTCACCAAAAACACTGAAGCTTTCTTT. J is TRBJ1-1 and V is TRBV14; no reliable D call. The germline CDR1 and CDR2 sequences are SGHDN and FVKESK. Trimming stripped 1 base from V and 2 bases from J, with 8 bases between. The CDR3 consists of 14 residues.

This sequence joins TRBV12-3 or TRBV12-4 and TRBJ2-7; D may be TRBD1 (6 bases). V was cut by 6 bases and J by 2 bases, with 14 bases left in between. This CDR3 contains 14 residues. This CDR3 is CASRTGDTPYEQYF. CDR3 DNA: TGTGCCAGCAGGACCGGGGACACTCCCTACGAGCAGTACTTC.

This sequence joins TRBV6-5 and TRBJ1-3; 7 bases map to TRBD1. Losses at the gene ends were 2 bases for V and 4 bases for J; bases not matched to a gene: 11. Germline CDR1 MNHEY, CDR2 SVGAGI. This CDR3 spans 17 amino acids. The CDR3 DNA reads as TGTGCCAGCAGTTACGAGTCAGGGGGGATGGACGGAAACACCATATATTTT. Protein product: CASSYESGGMDGNTIYF.

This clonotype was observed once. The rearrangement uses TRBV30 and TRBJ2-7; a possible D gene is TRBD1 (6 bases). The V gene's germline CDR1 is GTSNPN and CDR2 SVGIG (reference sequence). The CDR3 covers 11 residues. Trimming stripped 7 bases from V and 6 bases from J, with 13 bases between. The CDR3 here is CAFTWGREQYF. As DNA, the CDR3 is TGTGCCTTCACTTGGGGGCGCGAGCAGTACTTC.

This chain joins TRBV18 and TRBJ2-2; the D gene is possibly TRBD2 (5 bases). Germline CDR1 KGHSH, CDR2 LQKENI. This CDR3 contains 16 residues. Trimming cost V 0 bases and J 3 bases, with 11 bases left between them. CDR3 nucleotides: TGTGCCAGCTCACCACCGGTGAGGGCTGACACCGGGGAGCTGTTTTTT. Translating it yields CASSPPVRADTGELFF.

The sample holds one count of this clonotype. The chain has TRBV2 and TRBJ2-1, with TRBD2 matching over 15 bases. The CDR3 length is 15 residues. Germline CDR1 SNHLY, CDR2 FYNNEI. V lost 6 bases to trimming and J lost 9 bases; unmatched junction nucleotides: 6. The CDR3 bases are TGTGCCAGCAGGGGGACTAGCGGGGGGCCGGCTGAGCAGTTCTTC. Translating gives CASRGTSGGPAEQFF.

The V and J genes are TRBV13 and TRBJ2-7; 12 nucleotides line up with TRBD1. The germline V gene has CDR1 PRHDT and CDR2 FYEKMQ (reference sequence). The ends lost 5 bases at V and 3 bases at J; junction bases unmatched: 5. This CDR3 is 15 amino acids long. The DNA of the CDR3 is TGTGCCAGCAGCCGCCGGGACAGGGGGCACTACGAGCAGTACTTC. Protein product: CASSRRDRGHYEQYF.

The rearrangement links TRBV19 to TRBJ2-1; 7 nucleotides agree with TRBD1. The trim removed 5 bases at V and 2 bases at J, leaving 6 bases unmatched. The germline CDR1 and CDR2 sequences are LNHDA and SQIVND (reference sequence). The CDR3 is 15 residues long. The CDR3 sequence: CASSSRTGPYNEQFF. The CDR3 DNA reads TGTGCCAGTAGTTCCCGGACAGGCCCCTACAATGAGCAGTTCTTC.